These 9 T cell receptor beta chains came from one sample sequenced in a study of blood T cell repertoires in COVID-19. The protocol was immunoSEQ multiplex PCR, while the TCRdb copy is restricted to in-frame clones and leaves out a portion. The sample holds about 200,000 clones, under 90% seen once. The sample consisted of peripheral blood. Receptors originate from a man aged 35 to 55 with acute or convalescent COVID-19.

The gene calls are TRBV6-5 and TRBJ2-1; TRBD2 matches at 12 bases. Trimming removed 10 bases from V and 6 bases from J; junction bases left unmatched: 10. CDR1 is MNHEY and CDR2 is SVGAGI in the germline V gene. The CDR3 spans 15 residues. The CDR3 DNA reads TGTGCCATCTCACCTAGCGGGGGGGCGAGCAATGAGCAGTTCTTC. Encoded protein: CAISPSGGASNEQFF.

V is TRBV21-1 and J is TRBJ2-5; the D call of TRBD2 is as the table states it, not checked on the DNA. TRBV21-1 is a pseudogene segment. The CDR3 totals 13 residues. CDR3 in amino acids: CASSKFLVETQYF. The CDR3 nucleotides read TGTGCCAGCAGCAAATTCCTTGTAGAGACCCAGTACTTC.

V and J are TRBV6-1 and TRBJ1-1; 8 positions match TRBD1. The CDR3 spans 15 residues. Per the germline V gene, CDR1 is MNHNS and CDR2 is SASEGT. The trim removed 3 bases at V and 1 base at J, leaving 4 bases unmatched. The DNA of the CDR3 is TGTGCCAGCAGTGATCGGACAGGGTGGAACACTGAAGCTTTCTTT. Amino acids: CASSDRTGWNTEAFF.

The chain joins TRBV13 to TRBJ2-7, with TRBD2 as a possible D gene (6 bases). This CDR3 spans 16 amino acids. Germline values: CDR1 PRHDT, CDR2 FYEKMQ (reference sequence). Trimming shortened V by 1 base and J by 2 bases, and 15 bases separated the two germline ends. CDR3 sequence: CASSLAAGLDAYEQYF. CDR3 in DNA: TGTGCCAGCAGCTTAGCCGCGGGACTTGACGCCTACGAGCAGTACTTC.

The V and J genes are TRBV5-1 and TRBJ2-5; TRBD1 matches at 9 bases. CDR1 SGHRS and CDR2 YFSETQ come from the germline V gene. Losses at the gene ends were 0 bases for V and 5 bases for J; bases not matched to a gene: 8. The CDR3 spans 16 residues. DNA of the CDR3: TGCGCCAGCAGCTTGGGCCCGACAGGGGGACGGGAGACCCAGTACTTC. Protein product: CASSLGPTGGRETQYF.

There are a few counts of this clone. V and J are TRBV7-8 and TRBJ1-1; no clear D. V was pared by 5 bases and J by 4 bases, with 14 bases between. The germline V gene encodes CDR1 SGHVS and CDR2 FQNEAQ. The CDR3 spans 14 residues. CDR3 protein: CASSRRSGVTEAFF. CDR3 DNA sequence: TGTGCCAGCAGCAGGAGGTCCGGGGTCACTGAAGCTTTCTTT.

This chain joins TRBV11-2 and TRBJ1-4; D perhaps matches TRBD1 (5 bases). This CDR3 has 15 residues. Trimming shortened V by 5 bases and J by 7 bases, and 17 bases separated the two germline ends. Germline values: CDR1 SGHAT, CDR2 FQNNGV. The CDR3 here is CASSDFQGLGEKLFF. The CDR3 DNA reads TGTGCCAGCAGCGATTTCCAGGGTTTGGGTGAAAAACTGTTTTTT.

V and J are TRBV14 and TRBJ2-7, with TRBD1 identical over 7 bases. This CDR3 comprises 13 residues. V lost 5 bases and J lost 6; bases outside the gene matches: 7. CDR1 SGHDN and CDR2 FVKESK come from the germline V gene. The CDR3 sequence is CASSEGQLREQYF. DNA for the CDR3: TGTGCCAGCAGCGAGGGACAGCTACGCGAGCAGTACTTC.

V usage is TRBV9 and J usage is TRBJ2-3; D perhaps matches TRBD2 (5 bases). The CDR3 extends over 14 amino acids. Germline CDR1 and CDR2: SGDLS and YYNGEE. V was pared by 4 bases and J by 2 bases, with 11 bases between. CDR3 DNA sequence: TGTGCCAGCAGCCCCGGACTCACCACAGATACGCAGTATTTT. It encodes CASSPGLTTDTQYF. The whole variable domain, filled in from reference TRBV9 and TRBJ2-3, reads DSGVTQTPKHLITATGQRVTLRCSPRSGDLSVYWYQQSLDQGLQFLIQYYNGEERAKGNILERFSAQQFPDLHSELNLSSLELGDSALYFCASSPGLTTDTQYFGPGTRLTVL.